The T cell receptor beta chain under discussion was sequenced for a study of T cell responses to AZD1222 COVID-19 vaccine. Findings of the study overall: It should be noted that donors were predominantly white British and more often female, and clonal diversity was possibly underestimated.

Regarding this clone: Its antigen is undetermined.

The table came from immunoSEQ multiplex PCR; TCRdb's copy has only in-frame clones and leaves some out. The sample has some 54,000 clones, about 89% seen once. The germline V and J ends were trimmed by 2 bases and 4 bases, with 15 bases remaining between them. The CDR3 is 15 residues long. Per germline, CDR1 SGHAT and CDR2 FQNNGV. V usage is TRBV11-2 and J usage is TRBJ2-7; D is perhaps TRBD2 (6 bases). This clonotype was obtained from an adult in good health. Sequences were derived from peripheral blood, sampled on day 0 of AZD1222 vaccination. CDR3 protein: CASSLNPGRLYEQYF. In DNA form, the CDR3 reads TGTGCCAGCAGCTTAAATCCAGGGAGGTTGTACGAGCAGTACTTC.